The following is a T cell receptor (beta chain) sequence with its context. What it binds is unknown. These data originate in a study of radiotherapy plus CTLA-4 blockade in lung cancer. Looking at the study overall: Patients showed objective responses in roughly 19% of cases and disease control in roughly 31%.

Study-wide results and caveats: TCR clones of tumor origin grew in blood after radiotherapy plus ipilimumab. Reported findings show early blood T cell clone dynamics, with interferon-beta, best predicted response.

J was trimmed by 7 bases and V by 2 bases; bases with no gene match: 10. There are 16 residues in the CDR3. From germline, CDR1 is KGHSH and CDR2 LQKENI. Focal radiation with ipilimumab CTLA-4 blockade was given to patients with chemo-refractory metastatic non-small-cell lung cancer. Repertoires were generated with immunoSEQ multiplex PCR, while TCRdb's copy carries only in-frame clones and drops some. Counted here are roughly 68,000 clones, over 65% occurring once; the ten biggest clones make up 7.1%. The TCR sequence derives from a human donor with non-small cell lung cancer who had a complete response to radiotherapy plus ipilimumab. The sample consisted of peripheral blood, taken from a patient treated with radiotherapy plus ipilimumab. This sequence joins TRBV18 and TRBJ2-4; 8 bases map to TRBD1. The CDR3 nucleotides read TGTGCCAGCTCACCAGGGGCAGGGACAGGCCCGAACATTCAGTACTTC. This gives the protein CASSPGAGTGPNIQYF.